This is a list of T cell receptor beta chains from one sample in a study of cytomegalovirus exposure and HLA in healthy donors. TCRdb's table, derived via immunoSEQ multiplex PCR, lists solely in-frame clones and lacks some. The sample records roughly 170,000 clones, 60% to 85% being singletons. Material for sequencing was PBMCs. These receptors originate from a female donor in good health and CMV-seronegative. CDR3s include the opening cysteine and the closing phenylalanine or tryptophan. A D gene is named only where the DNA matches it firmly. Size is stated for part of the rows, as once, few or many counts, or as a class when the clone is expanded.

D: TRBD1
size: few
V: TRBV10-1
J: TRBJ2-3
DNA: TGCGCCAGCCCCGGGACAGAAGGGTCAGATACGCAGTATTTT
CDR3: CASPGTEGSDTQYF

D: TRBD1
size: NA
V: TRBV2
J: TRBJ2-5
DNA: TGTGCCAGCAGAGAACGGGACAGTGGGTATGGGTCCCAGTACTTC
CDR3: CASRERDSGYGSQYF

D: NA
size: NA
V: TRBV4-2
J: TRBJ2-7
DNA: TGTGCCAGCAGCCAAGAGCGGCACCCAACCTACGAGCAGTACTTC
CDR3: CASSQERHPTYEQYF

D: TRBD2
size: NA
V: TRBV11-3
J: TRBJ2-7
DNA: TGTGCCAGCAGCTTCTCGGGACTAGCGGGAGGTTCTCTATGCGAGCAGTACTTC
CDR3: CASSFSGLAGGSLCEQYF

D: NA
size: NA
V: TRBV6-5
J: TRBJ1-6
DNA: TGTGCCAGCAGTTACAGGACAACCCTAAATTCACCCCTCCACTTT
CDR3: CASSYRTTLNSPLHF

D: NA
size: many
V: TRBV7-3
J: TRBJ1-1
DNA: TGTGCCAGCAGCCCCTTTGGACAGAAGAACACTGAAGCTTTCTTT
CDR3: CASSPFGQKNTEAFF

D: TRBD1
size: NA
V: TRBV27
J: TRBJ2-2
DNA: TGTGCCAGCAGTAGTACCAAGGGGGCTACTGGGGAGCTGTTTTTT
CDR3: CASSSTKGATGELFF

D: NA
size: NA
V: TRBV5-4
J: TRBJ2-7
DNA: TGTGCCAGCAGCTTGTCACTTAACTCCTACGAGCAGTACTTC
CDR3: CASSLSLNSYEQYF

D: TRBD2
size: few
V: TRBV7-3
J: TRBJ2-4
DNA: TGTGCCAGCAGCGTTGGACTAGGAGACATTCAGTACTTC
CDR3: CASSVGLGDIQYF

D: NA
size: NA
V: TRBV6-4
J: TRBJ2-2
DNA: TGTGCCAGCAGTGCGCGGGCCGGGGAGCTGTTTTTT
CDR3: CASSARAGELFF

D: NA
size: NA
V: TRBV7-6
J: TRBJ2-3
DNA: TGTGCCAGCAGCTTGAACCAACTAAACACAGATACGCAGTATTTT
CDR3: CASSLNQLNTDTQYF

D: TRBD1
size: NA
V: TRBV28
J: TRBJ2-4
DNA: TGTGCCAGCATCGGGACAGGGCGGAACATTCAGTACTTC
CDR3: CASIGTGRNIQYF

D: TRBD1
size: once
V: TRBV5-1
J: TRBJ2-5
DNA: TGCGCCAGCGACAGGGGGCGAGGTATTGGAGAGACCCAGTACTTC
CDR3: CASDRGRGIGETQYF

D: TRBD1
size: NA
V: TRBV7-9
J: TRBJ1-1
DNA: TGTGCCAGCAGCCTTACGACAGGGCGAGCTTTCTTT
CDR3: CASSLTTGRAFF

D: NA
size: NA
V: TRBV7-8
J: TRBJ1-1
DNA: TGTGCCAGCATCACAACCGGGGGGGGGTGGAACACTGAAGCTTTCTTT
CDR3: CASITTGGGWNTEAFF

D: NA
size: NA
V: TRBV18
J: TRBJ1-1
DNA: TGTGCCAGCTCACTCGCAGGGAACACTGAAGCTTTCTTT
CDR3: CASSLAGNTEAFF

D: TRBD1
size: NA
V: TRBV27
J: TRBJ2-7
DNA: TGTGCCAGCAGTGACCGGGACAGGGGTAGGGTGGGGGAGCAGTACTTC
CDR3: CASSDRDRGRVGEQYF

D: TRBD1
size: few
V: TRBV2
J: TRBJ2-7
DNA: TGTGCCAGCAGTGCCGGGACAGGCGCCTCCTACGAGCAGTACTTC
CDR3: CASSAGTGASYEQYF

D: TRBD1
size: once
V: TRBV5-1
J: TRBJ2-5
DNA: TGCGCCAGCTTTTTTGGAGGACAGGGACTTCAAGAGACCCAGTACTTC
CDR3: CASFFGGQGLQETQYF

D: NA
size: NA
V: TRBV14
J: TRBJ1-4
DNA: TGTGCCAGCAAACGGACGGGAGAAAAACTGTTTTTT
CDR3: CASKRTGEKLFF

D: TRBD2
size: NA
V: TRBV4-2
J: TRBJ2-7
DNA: TGTGCCAGCAGCCTTGAGCGGGAACTCTACGAGCAGTACTTC
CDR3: CASSLERELYEQYF

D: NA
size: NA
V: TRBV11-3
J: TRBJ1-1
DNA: TGTGCCAGCAGCTTGACAGGAACCACTGAAGCTTTCTTT
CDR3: CASSLTGTTEAFF

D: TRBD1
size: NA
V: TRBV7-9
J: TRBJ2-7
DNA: TGTGCCAGCAGCTTAGGAGAATACAGGGGGCGGCGCGAGCAGTACTTC
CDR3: CASSLGEYRGRREQYF

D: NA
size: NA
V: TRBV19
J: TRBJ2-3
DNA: TGTGCCAGTAGTTTGGACTCCCCGGGGACGCAGTATTTT
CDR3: CASSLDSPGTQYF

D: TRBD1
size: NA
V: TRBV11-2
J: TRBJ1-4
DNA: TGTGCCAGCAGTCCCGGGACAGGGCTAAATGAAAAACTGTTTTTT
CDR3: CASSPGTGLNEKLFF

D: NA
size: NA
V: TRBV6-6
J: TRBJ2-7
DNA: TGTGCCAGCAGGCTCAAAAAGGAGGCCGCGCCCTACGAGCAGTACTTC
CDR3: CASRLKKEAAPYEQYF

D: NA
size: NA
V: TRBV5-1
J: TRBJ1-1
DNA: TGCGCCAGCAGCTTGGACAGCATGAACACTGAAGCTTTCTTT
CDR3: CASSLDSMNTEAFF

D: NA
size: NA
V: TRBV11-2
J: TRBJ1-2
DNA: TGTGCCAGCAGCTTAGACAGGGCCGGTGGCTACACCTTC
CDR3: CASSLDRAGGYTF

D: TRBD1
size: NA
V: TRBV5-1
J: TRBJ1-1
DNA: TGCGCCAGCAGCATCCAGGGGGCACAGAACACTGAAGCTTTCTTT
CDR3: CASSIQGAQNTEAFF